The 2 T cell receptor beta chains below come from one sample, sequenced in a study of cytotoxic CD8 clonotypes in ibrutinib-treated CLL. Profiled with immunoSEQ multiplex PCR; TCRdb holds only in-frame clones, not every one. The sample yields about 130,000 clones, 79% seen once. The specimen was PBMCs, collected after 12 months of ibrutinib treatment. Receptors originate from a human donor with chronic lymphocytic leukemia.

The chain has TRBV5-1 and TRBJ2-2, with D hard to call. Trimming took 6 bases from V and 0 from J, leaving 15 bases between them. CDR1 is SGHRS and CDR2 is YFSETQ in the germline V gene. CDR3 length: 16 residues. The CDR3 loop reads CASTLQVAANTGELFF. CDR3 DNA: TGCGCCAGCACCCTCCAGGTGGCAGCGAACACCGGGGAGCTGTTTTTT.

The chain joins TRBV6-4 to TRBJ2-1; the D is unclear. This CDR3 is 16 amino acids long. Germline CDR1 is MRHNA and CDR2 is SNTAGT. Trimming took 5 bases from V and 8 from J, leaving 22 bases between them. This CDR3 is CASSPRGTWAQDEQFF. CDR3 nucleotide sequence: TGTGCCAGCAGTCCTAGAGGCACGTGGGCACAAGATGAGCAGTTCTTC.